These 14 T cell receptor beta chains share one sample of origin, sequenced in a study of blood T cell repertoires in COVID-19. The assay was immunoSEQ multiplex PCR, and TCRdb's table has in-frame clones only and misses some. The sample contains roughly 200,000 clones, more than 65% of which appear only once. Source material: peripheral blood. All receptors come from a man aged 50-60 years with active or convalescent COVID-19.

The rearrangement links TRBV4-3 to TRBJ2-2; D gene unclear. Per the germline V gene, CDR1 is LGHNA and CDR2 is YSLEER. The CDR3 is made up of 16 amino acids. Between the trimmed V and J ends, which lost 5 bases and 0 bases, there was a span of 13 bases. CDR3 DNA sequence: TGCGCCAGCAGCAGTATTGGCAGCGCGAACACCGGGGAGCTGTTTTTT. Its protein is CASSSIGSANTGELFF.

As DNA, the CDR3 is TGCAGCGTTGTTATTCATGGGGGCCTCAATGAGCAGTTCTTC. It is translated as CSVVIHGGLNEQFF. The chain is built from TRBV29-1 and TRBJ2-1; tentative D call: TRBD1 (6 bases). V shed 4 bases and J shed 6 bases, with 16 bases lying between them. Germline CDR1 is SQVTM and CDR2 is ANQGSEA. This CDR3 spans 14 amino acids.

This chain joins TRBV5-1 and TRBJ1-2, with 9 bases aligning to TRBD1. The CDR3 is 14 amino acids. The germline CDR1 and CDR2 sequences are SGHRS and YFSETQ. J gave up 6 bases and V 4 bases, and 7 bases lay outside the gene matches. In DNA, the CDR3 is TGCGCCAGCAGCAGAACAGGGGGCGCGCATGGCTACACCTTC. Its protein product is CASSRTGGAHGYTF.

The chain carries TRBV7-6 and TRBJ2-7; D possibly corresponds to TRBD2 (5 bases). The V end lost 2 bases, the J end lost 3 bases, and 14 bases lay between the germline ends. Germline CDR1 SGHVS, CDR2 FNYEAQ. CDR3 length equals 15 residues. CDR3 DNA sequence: TGTGCCAGCAGCTTACGAACAGCGGACCACTACGAGCAGTACTTC. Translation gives CASSLRTADHYEQYF.

The CDR3: CASSLVSELYQETQYF. CDR3 nucleotides: TGTGCCAGCAGCTTAGTATCCGAACTCTACCAAGAGACCCAGTACTTC. This chain uses TRBV7-8 with TRBJ2-5; D unresolved. The CDR3 extends over 16 amino acids. Germline V lookup: CDR1 SGHVS, CDR2 FQNEAQ. V was clipped by 1 base and J by 0 bases, with 12 bases between them.

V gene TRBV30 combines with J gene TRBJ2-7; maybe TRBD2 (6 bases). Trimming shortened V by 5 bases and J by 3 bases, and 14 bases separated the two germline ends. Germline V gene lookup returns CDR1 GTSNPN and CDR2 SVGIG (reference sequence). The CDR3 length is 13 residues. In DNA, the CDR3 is TGTGCCTGGTCAACCGGGACTGTCTACGAGCAGTACTTC. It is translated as CAWSTGTVYEQYF.

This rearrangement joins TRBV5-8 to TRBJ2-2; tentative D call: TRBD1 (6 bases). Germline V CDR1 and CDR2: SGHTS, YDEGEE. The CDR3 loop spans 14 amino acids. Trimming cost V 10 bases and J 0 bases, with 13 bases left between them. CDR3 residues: CAPKTGSNTGELFF. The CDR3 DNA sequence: TGTGCCCCCAAGACAGGATCGAACACCGGGGAGCTGTTTTTT.

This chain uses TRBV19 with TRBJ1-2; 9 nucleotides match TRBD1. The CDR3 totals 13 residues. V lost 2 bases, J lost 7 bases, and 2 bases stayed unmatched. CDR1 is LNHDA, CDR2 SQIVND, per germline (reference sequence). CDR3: CASSILGQGGYTF. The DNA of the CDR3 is TGTGCCAGTAGTATATTGGGACAGGGTGGCTACACCTTC. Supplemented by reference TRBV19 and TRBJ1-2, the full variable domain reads DGGITQSPKYLFRKEGQNVTLSCEQNLNHDAMYWYRQDPGQGLRLIYYSQIVNDFQKGDIAEGYSVSREKKESFPLTVTSAQKNPTAFYLCASSILGQGGYTFGSGTRLTVV.

The CDR3 DNA reads as TGTGCCAGCAGCTTTAGGGGTTCTGAAGCTTTCTTT. This sequence encodes CASSFRGSEAFF. V gene TRBV11-2 combines with J gene TRBJ1-1; D is perhaps TRBD1 (5 bases). V gave up 3 bases and J gave up 6 bases, with 8 bases separating them. There are 12 residues in the CDR3. Germline values: CDR1 SGHAT, CDR2 FQNNGV.

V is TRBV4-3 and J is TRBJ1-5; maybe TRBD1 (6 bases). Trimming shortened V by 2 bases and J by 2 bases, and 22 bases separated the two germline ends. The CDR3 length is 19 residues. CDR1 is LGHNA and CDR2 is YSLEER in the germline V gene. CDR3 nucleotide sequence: TGCGCCAGCAGCCAACAACAGGGTCTAAGGATATGTTGCAATCAGCCCCAGCATTTT. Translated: CASSQQQGLRICCNQPQHF.

The CDR3 here is CASSQTDTQYF. In DNA form, the CDR3 reads TGCGCCAGCAGTCAGACAGATACGCAGTATTTT. This sequence joins TRBV5-1 and TRBJ2-3; no clear D. Germline V gene lookup returns CDR1 SGHRS and CDR2 YFSETQ. CDR3 length equals 11 residues. V was shortened by 5 bases and J by 3 bases, with 4 bases between the two germline ends. Looking up the rest from reference TRBV5-1 and TRBJ2-3 gives the full variable domain: KAGVTQTPRYLIKTRGQQVTLSCSPISGHRSVSWYQQTPGQGLQFLFEYFSETQRNKGNFPGRFSGRQFSNSRSEMNVSTLELGDSALYLCASSQTDTQYFGPGTRLTVL.

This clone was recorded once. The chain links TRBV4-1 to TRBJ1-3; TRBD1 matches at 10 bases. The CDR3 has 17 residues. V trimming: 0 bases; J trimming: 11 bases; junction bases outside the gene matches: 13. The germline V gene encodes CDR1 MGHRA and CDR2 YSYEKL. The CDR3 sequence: CASSQERGQGQARAIYF. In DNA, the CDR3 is TGCGCCAGCAGCCAAGAGCGGGGACAGGGGCAGGCTAGAGCCATATATTTT.

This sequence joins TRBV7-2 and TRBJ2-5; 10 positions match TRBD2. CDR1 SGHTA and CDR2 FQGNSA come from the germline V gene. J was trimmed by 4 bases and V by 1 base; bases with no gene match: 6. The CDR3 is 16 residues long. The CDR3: CASSLGTAGGAETQYF. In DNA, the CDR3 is TGTGCCAGCAGCTTAGGGACAGCGGGGGGGGCAGAGACCCAGTACTTC.

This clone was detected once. CDR3 sequence (DNA): TGTGCCAGCAGTAGGGACAGGGTCTACGACGAGCAGTACTTC. Its translation is CASSRDRVYDEQYF. The chain carries TRBV2 and TRBJ2-7; TRBD1 agrees at 9 bases. CDR3 length: 14 residues. V lost 5 bases, J lost 5 bases, and 7 bases stayed unmatched. Germline V gene data show CDR1 as SNHLY and CDR2 as FYNNEI.